The 3 T cell receptor beta chains below all came from one sample that was sequenced in a study of shared clonotypes between healthy human individuals. Repertoires were generated with immunoSEQ multiplex PCR, while TCRdb's copy carries only in-frame clones and drops some. Of over 2 million clones in the sample, 85% to 95% were seen once. Sequencing used naive CD4+ T cells sorted from blood. The subset denotes: CD45RA+ positively selected. These receptor sequences come from a man in his late teens or twenties in good health.

The chain uses TRBV30 and TRBJ2-3; 8 bases fit TRBD2. The J segment lost 2 bases and the V segment lost 2 bases, leaving 12 bases of the junction unmatched. Germline lookup yields CDR1 GTSNPN and CDR2 SVGIG (reference sequence). CDR3 size: 17 residues. The DNA for the CDR3 is TGTGCCTGGAGTACTTTAGGGGCGGGAGGACTCACAGATACGCAGTATTTT. Its translation: CAWSTLGAGGLTDTQYF. Full variable domain (missing parts from reference TRBV30 and TRBJ2-3): SQTIHQWPATLVQPVGSPLSLECTVEGTSNPNLYWYRQAAGRGLQLLFYSVGIGQISSEVPQNLSASRPQDRQFILSSKKLLLSDSGFYLCAWSTLGAGGLTDTQYFGPGTRLTVL.

Here the CDR3 reads CASSTPAGGLETQYF. Written as DNA, the CDR3 is TGCGCCAGCAGCACCCCAGCGGGAGGGCTAGAGACCCAGTACTTC. The chain recombines TRBV5-1 with TRBJ2-5, with TRBD2 matching 10 bases. Per germline, CDR1 SGHRS and CDR2 YFSETQ. This CDR3 is 15 amino acids long. The V segment lost 4 bases and the J segment 4 bases; nucleotides outside the gene matches: 7.

The V and J genes are TRBV25-1 and TRBJ2-5; 9 positions match TRBD1. J lost 3 bases, V lost 5 bases, and 7 bases had no gene match. The CDR3 is 15 residues long. The germline V gene has CDR1 MGHDK and CDR2 SYGVNS. Here the CDR3 reads CASSSLRTGEETQYF. For the CDR3, the DNA is TGTGCCAGCAGTTCCCTCCGGACAGGGGAAGAGACCCAGTACTTC.